This T cell receptor (beta chain) was captured by sequencing in a study of blood T cell repertoires in COVID-19. As for the study in general: The origin of the acute and convalescent COVID-19 samples was the United States, Italy and Spain.

The length of the CDR3 is 13 residues. V gave up 7 bases and J gave up 8 bases, with 16 bases separating them. Germline values: CDR1 SGHRS, CDR2 YFSETQ. Per the original methods: Estimated nucleated cell counts came from reference gene primer amplification. Sequencing used immunoSEQ multiplex PCR; TCRdb keeps in-frame clones, though not all of them. The D gene and trimming were derived from the DNA, and the V and J assignments and clone size from that table. This table holds 250,000 to 350,000 clones, roughly 86% found once. V is TRBV5-1 and J is TRBJ2-1; D unresolved. The sequence was collected from a woman in her thirties who had recovered from COVID-19. The sample was PBMCs or T cells enriched from blood (not recorded which). The CDR3 here is CASFHSGSHEQFF. Written as DNA, the CDR3 is TGCGCCAGCTTTCACTCGGGTAGCCATGAGCAGTTCTTC.